This T cell receptor beta chain was recovered during a study of CD8 T cells in Susac syndrome. At the level of the study: Blood was drawn from Susac syndrome patients while they were therapy-naive, on corticosteroids, or on intravenous immunoglobulin alone.

Trimming cost V 7 bases and J 1 base; bases outside gene matches: 13. Germline V gene lookup returns CDR1 DFQATT and CDR2 SNEGSKA (reference sequence). The length of the CDR3 is 16 residues. TEMRA cells were FACS-enriched, while CD8+ and CD4+ T cells were negatively isolated. Reverse transcription used about 0.45 to 1 ug RNA and random hexamers. With immunoSEQ multiplex PCR, TCR beta CDR3 was amplified across 54 Vbeta and 13 Jbeta. TCRdb re-derived calls from the immunoSEQ multiplex PCR reads in MiXCR, one entry per CDR3 protein. The repertoire has under 200,000 distinct CDR3 sequences, roughly 91% of them found once; the top ten carry around 0.085%.

Sequenced: CD4+ T cells from PBMCs. The J gene is TRBJ1-2, the V gene TRBV20-1; 9 bases align to TRBD1. The receptor's source is a human donor with Susac syndrome. The CDR3: CSVIRQGGVFNYGYTF. DNA for the CDR3: TGCAGTGTTATCAGACAGGGGGGCGTTTTTAACTATGGCTACACCTTC.